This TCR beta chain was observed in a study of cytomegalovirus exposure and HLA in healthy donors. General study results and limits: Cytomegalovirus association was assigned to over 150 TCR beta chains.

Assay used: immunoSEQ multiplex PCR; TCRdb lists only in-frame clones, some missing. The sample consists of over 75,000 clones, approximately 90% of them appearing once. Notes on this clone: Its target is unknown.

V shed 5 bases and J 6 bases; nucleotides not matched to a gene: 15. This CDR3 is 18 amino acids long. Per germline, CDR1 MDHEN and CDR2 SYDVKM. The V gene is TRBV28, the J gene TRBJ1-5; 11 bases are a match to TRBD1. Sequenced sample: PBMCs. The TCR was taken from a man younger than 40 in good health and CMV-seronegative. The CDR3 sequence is CASSPWAGQGAIGQPQHF. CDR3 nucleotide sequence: TGTGCCAGCAGTCCATGGGCCGGACAGGGGGCTATAGGTCAGCCCCAGCATTTT.